The 14 T cell receptor beta chains below come from one sample, sequenced in a study of blood T cells in healthy people across ages. A J-beta primer mix and a sample-barcoded 5' primer were used in a second PCR of about 7 to 12 cycles. Each CDR3 protein gets one entry after TCRdb re-called the 5' RACE reads with MiXCR. The repertoire holds 800,000 to 950,000 distinct CDR3 sequences, 48% seen once, with roughly 13% in the top ten. Sequencing was performed on blood. The receptors here all came from a young man in good health.

The CDR3 region has the DNA TGTGCCAGCAACGCCGGCACTGAAGCTTTCTTT. Its protein product is CASNAGTEAFF. The V and J genes are TRBV27 and TRBJ1-1; D gene uncertain. The CDR3 sequence is 11 residues long. Germline assignment: CDR1 MNHEY and CDR2 SMNVEV (reference sequence). Trimming removed 7 bases from V and 4 bases from J, with 7 bases in between.

The gene calls are TRBV6-2 or TRBV6-3 and TRBJ2-1; D might be TRBD1 (6 bases). The end of the DNA fits TRBJ2-7 better, so the J call may be wrong. The germline CDR1 and CDR2 sequences are MNHEY and SVGEGT. CDR3 length: 15 amino acids. The CDR3 nucleotides are TGTGCCAGCAGTCAAGTCCGGGACACTTACAATGAGCAGTACTTC. Translated: CASSQVRDTYNEQYF.

The CDR3 here is CASSQGRQETRGQYF. In DNA, the CDR3 is TGTGCCAGCAGCCAAGGTCGGCAGGAAACCCGCGGCCAGTACTTC. The chain couples TRBV3-1 to TRBJ2-7; D unclear. The germline V gene encodes CDR1 LGHDT and CDR2 YNNKEL (reference sequence). The ends were cut back, 1 base at V and 10 bases at J, with 20 bases in the middle. There are 15 residues in the CDR3.

The chain links TRBV4-1 to TRBJ2-7, with 9 bases matching TRBD1. J lost 6 bases, V lost 2 bases, and 5 bases had no gene match. The germline V gene encodes CDR1 MGHRA and CDR2 YSYEKL. The CDR3 extends over 14 amino acids. The CDR3 here is CASSQRDRASEQYF. The CDR3 nucleotides are TGCGCCAGCAGCCAACGGGACAGGGCAAGCGAGCAGTACTTC.

Note on this clonotype: One end of the junction is discordant with germline, which a read error may explain. CDR3 bases: TGTGCCATTAGTGAGTCGGGACTAGCGGGGGGTCGCGAGCAGTTCTTC. Translated: CAISESGLAGGREQFF. The rearrangement uses TRBV10-3 and TRBJ2-1; 15 nucleotides match TRBD2. The CDR3 runs 16 residues. From germline, CDR1 is ENHRY and CDR2 SYGVKD.

This clonotype was seen a handful of times. Possible read error: a much larger clone is one base away. CDR3 DNA sequence: TGTGCCAGCAGCCAGGCCTATGGCTACACCTTC. Translation: CASSQAYGYTF. The chain recombines TRBV3-1 with TRBJ1-2; no definite D call. Germline V gene sequence: CDR1 LGHDT, CDR2 YNNKEL (reference sequence). This CDR3 comprises 11 residues. Trimming removed 3 bases at V and 4 bases at J, with 3 bases between.

V gene TRBV7-2 combines with J gene TRBJ2-5, with a possible D match to TRBD2 (6 bases). Trimming took off 1 base at V and 1 base at J, with 13 bases between the two ends. This CDR3 spans 16 amino acids. Germline V lookup: CDR1 SGHTA, CDR2 FQGNSA. The DNA for the CDR3 is TGTGCCAGCAGCTTAGGAGGGCGCGGGACCCAAGAGACCCAGTACTTC. Translated, it gives CASSLGGRGTQETQYF.

The CDR3 DNA is TGCAGTGCTAGATCTTTGGGGGCAGGAGGCACAGATACGCAGTATTTT. It yields the protein CSARSLGAGGTDTQYF. V gene TRBV20-1 combines with J gene TRBJ2-3, with a tentative D call TRBD1 (6 bases). Germline V gives CDR1 DFQATT, CDR2 SNEGSKA (reference sequence). This CDR3 is 16 amino acids long. The V and J ends lost 2 bases and 1 base respectively, with 16 bases between them.

The rearrangement uses TRBV4-2 and TRBJ2-1, with TRBD2 matching 13 bases. CDR3 size: 17 residues. Looked up from germline, CDR1 is LGHNA and CDR2 is YNFKEQ. V shed 4 bases and J 4 bases; nucleotides not matched to a gene: 7. CDR3 coding DNA: TGTGCCAGCAGCCGCGTATCGACTAGCGGGGGGTACAATGAGCAGTTCTTC. Protein sequence: CASSRVSTSGGYNEQFF.

The chain carries TRBV24-1 and TRBJ2-1; 7 positions match TRBD1. With 5 bases clipped from V and 5 bases from J, the junction kept 2 bases outside the gene matches. This CDR3 has 13 amino acids. Germline CDR1 reads KGHDR; CDR2 reads SFDVKD. CDR3 region: CATSGTGDNEQFF. In DNA form, the CDR3 reads TGTGCCACCAGTGGTACAGGGGACAATGAGCAGTTCTTC.

The CDR3 region is CASSSRQVTYEQYF. The CDR3 nucleotides read TGTGCCAGCAGTTCCCGACAGGTTACCTACGAGCAGTACTTC. The V call is TRBV6-6, the J call TRBJ2-4; maybe TRBD1 (6 bases). The assigned J gene may be wrong: the sequence end matches TRBJ2-7 better. The CDR3 spans 14 residues. Germline lookup yields CDR1 MNHNY and CDR2 SVGAGI (reference sequence).

V usage is TRBV3-1 and J usage is TRBJ2-4; D assignment may be TRBD1 or TRBD2 (5 bases each). With the DNA end fitting TRBJ2-7 better, the J assignment may be wrong. Germline-derived CDR1 and CDR2 are LGHDT and YNNKEL (reference sequence). The CDR3 sequence is 13 residues long. Written as DNA, the CDR3 is TGTGCCAGCAGCCAAGGGACTGGGGGCGAGCAGTACTTC. Amino acids: CASSQGTGGEQYF.

The genes are TRBV20-1 and TRBJ2-7; 10 bases map to TRBD1. The V gene's germline CDR1 is DFQATT and CDR2 SNEGSKA (reference sequence). The ends lost 6 bases at V and 3 bases at J; junction bases unmatched: 8. This CDR3 contains 14 residues. The DNA of the CDR3 is TGCAGTGCCCTCGCCGGGACAGGGGTCTACGAGCAGTACTTC. It translates to CSALAGTGVYEQYF.

This clonotype showed up just a few times. V is TRBV7-2 and J is TRBJ2-2; 9 nucleotides match TRBD1. The CDR3 sequence is 16 residues long. J gave up 8 bases and V 3 bases, and 10 bases lay outside the gene matches. Germline V CDR1 and CDR2: SGHTA, FQGNSA. CDR3 in amino acids: CASSFGNRDRVGELFF. CDR3 coding DNA: TGTGCCAGCAGCTTCGGGAATCGGGACAGGGTGGGGGAGCTGTTTTTT.